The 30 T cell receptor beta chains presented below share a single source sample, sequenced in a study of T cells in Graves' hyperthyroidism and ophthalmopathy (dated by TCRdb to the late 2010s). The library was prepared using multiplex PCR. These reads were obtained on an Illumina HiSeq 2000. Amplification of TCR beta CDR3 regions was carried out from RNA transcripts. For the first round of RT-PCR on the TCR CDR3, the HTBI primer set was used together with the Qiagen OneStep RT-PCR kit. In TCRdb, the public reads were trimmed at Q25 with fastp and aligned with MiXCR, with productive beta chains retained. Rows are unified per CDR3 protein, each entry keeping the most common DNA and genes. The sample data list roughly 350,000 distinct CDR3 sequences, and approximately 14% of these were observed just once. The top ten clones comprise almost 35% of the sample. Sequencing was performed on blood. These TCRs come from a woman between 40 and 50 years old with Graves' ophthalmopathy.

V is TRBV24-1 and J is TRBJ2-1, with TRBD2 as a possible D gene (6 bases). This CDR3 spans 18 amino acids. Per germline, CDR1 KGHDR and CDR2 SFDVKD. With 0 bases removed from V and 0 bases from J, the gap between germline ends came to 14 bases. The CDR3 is CATSDLDPGTASYNEQFF. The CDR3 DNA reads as TGTGCCACCAGTGATTTGGACCCCGGGACTGCCTCCTACAATGAGCAGTTCTTC.

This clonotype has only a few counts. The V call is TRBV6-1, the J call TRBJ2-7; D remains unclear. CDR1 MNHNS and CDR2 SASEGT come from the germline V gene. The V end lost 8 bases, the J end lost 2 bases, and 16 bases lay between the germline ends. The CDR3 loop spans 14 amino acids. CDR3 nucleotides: TGTGCCAGCCTAGGACGGTTGGGCACCTACGAGCAGTACTTC. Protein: CASLGRLGTYEQYF.

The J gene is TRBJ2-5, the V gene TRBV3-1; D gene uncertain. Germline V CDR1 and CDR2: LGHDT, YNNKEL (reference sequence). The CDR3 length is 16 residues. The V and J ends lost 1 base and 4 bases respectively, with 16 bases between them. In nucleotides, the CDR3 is TGTGCCAGCAGCCAAGTGATGGGTTCCCCAGGAGAGACCCAGTACTTC. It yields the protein CASSQVMGSPGETQYF.

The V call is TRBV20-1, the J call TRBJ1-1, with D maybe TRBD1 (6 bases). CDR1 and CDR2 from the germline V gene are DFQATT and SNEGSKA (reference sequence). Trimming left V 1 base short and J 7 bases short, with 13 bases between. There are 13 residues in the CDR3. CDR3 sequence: CSARGTALGEAFF. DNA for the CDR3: TGCAGTGCTAGAGGGACAGCCTTGGGTGAAGCTTTCTTT.

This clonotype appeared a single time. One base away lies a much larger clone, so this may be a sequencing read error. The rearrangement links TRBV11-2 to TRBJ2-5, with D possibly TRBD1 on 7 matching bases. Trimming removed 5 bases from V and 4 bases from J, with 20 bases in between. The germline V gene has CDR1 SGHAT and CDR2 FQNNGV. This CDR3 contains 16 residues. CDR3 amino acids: CASSRTGEVGRETQYF. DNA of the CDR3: TGTGCCAGCAGCAGAACAGGGGAGGTCGGCCGAGAGACCCAGTACTTC.

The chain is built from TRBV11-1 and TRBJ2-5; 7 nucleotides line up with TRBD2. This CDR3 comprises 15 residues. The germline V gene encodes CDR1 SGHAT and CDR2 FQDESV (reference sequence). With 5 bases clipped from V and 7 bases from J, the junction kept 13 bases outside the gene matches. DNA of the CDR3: TGTGCCAGCAGCGGGGGGACTAAAAGGAAAGGGACCCAGTACTTC. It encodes CASSGGTKRKGTQYF.

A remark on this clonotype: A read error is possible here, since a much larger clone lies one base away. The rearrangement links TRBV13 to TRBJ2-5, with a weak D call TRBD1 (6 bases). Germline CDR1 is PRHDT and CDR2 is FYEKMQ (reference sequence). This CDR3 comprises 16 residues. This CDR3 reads CASSLRQVDSQEAQYF. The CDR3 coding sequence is TGTGCCAGCAGCTTAAGACAGGTCGATTCCCAAGAGGCCCAGTACTTC.

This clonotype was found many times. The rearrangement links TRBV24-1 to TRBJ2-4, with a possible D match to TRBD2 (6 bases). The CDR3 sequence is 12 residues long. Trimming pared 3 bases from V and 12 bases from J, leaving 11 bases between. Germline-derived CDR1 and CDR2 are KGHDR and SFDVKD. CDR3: CATSDTGVTQYF. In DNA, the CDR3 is TGTGCCACCAGTGATACGGGGGTTACTCAGTACTTC.

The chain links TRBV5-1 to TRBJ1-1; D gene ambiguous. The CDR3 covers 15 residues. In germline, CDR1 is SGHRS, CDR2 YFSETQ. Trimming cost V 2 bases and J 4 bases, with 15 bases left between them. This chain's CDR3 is CASSFNWRKGTEAFF. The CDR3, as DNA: TGCGCCAGCAGCTTTAACTGGAGGAAAGGCACTGAAGCTTTCTTT.

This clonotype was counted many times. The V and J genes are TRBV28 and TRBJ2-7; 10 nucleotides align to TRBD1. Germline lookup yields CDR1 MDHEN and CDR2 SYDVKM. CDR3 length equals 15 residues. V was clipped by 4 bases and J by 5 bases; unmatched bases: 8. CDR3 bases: TGTGCCAGCAGTTCAGCGGGACAGGGGATCCACGAGCAGTACTTC. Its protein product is CASSSAGQGIHEQYF.

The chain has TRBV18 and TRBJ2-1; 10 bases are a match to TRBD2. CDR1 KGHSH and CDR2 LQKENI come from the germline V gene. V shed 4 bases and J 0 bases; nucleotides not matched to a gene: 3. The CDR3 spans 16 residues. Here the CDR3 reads CASSRSGGDSYNEQFF. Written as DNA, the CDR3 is TGTGCCAGCTCACGAAGCGGGGGGGACTCCTACAATGAGCAGTTCTTC.

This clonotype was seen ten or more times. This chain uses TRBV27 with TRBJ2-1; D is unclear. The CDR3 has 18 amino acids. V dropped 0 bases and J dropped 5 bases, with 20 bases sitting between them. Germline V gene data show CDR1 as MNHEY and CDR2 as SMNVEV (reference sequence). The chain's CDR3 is CASSLSVRKARNHNEQFF. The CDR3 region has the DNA TGTGCCAGCAGTTTATCGGTCCGGAAAGCCAGAAACCACAATGAGCAGTTCTTC.

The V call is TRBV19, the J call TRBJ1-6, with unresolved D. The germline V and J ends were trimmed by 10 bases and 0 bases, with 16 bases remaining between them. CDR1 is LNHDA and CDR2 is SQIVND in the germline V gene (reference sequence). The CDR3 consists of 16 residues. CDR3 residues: CATRRVGSSYNSPLHF. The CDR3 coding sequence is TGTGCCACCCGGCGGGTTGGTAGCTCCTATAATTCACCCCTCCACTTT. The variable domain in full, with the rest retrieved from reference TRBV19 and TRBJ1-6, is DGGITQSPKYLFRKEGQNVTLSCEQNLNHDAMYWYRQDPGQGLRLIYYSQIVNDFQKGDIAEGYSVSREKKESFPLTVTSAQKNPTAFYLCATRRVGSSYNSPLHFGNGTRLTVT.

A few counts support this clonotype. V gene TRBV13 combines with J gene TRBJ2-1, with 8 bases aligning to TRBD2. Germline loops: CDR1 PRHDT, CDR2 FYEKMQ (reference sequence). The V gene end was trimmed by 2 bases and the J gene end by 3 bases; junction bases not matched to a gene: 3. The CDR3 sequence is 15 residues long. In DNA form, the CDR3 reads TGTGCCAGCAGCTTATTAGCGGGGAACTACAATGAGCAGTTCTTC. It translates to CASSLLAGNYNEQFF. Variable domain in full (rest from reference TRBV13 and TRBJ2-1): AAGVIQSPRHLIKEKRETATLKCYPIPRHDTVYWYQQGPGQDPQFLISFYEKMQSDKGSIPDRFSAQQFSDYHSELNMSSLELGDSALYFCASSLLAGNYNEQFFGPGTRLTVL.

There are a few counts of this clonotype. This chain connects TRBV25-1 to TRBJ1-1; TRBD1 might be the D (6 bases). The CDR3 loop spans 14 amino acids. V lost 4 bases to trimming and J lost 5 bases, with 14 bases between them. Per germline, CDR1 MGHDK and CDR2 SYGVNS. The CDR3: CASSVVEGVTEAFF. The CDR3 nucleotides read TGTGCCAGCAGTGTTGTTGAGGGGGTGACTGAAGCTTTCTTT.

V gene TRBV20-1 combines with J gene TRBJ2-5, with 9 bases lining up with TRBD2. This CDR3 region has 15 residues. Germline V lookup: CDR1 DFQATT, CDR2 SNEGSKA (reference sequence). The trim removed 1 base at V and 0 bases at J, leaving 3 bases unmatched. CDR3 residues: CSARVAGGYQETQYF. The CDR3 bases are TGCAGTGCTAGAGTCGCGGGGGGGTACCAAGAGACCCAGTACTTC.

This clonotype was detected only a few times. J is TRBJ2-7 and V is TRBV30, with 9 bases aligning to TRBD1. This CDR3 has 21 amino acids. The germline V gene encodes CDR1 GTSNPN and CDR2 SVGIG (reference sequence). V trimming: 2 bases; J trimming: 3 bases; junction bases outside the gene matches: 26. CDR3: CAWSSDVPQRETGQGIYEQYF. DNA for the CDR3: TGTGCCTGGAGTTCTGATGTTCCGCAGCGAGAAACGGGACAGGGTATCTACGAGCAGTACTTC.

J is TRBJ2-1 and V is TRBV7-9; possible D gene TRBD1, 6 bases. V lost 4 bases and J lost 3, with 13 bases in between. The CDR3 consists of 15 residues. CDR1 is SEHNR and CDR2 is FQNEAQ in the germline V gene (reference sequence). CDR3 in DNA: TGTGCCAGCAGCTCGCCAGACAGGTTCTACAATGAGCAGTTCTTC. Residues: CASSSPDRFYNEQFF.

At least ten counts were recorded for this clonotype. The DNA for the CDR3 is TGTGCCAGCAACGATTTTGGCTCCTATAATTCACCCCTCCACTTT. It translates to CASNDFGSYNSPLHF. The V gene is TRBV27, the J gene TRBJ1-6; D is unclear. V was clipped by 7 bases and J by 0 bases, with 10 bases between them. The germline CDR1 and CDR2 sequences are MNHEY and SMNVEV (reference sequence). The CDR3 is 15 residues long.

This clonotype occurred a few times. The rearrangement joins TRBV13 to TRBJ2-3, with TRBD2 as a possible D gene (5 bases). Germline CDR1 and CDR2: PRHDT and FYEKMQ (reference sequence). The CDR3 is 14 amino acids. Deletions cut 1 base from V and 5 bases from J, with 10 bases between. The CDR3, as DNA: TGTGCCAGCAGCTTAGAACTAGTGGAAGATACGCAGTATTTT. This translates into CASSLELVEDTQYF.

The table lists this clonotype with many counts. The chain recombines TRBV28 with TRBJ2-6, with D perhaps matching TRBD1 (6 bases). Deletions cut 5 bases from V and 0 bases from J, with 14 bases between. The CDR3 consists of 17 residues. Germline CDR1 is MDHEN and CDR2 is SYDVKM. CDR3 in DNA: TGTGCCAGCAGTGTGAGGGGACAAATCTCTGGGGCCAACGTCCTGACTTTC. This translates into CASSVRGQISGANVLTF.

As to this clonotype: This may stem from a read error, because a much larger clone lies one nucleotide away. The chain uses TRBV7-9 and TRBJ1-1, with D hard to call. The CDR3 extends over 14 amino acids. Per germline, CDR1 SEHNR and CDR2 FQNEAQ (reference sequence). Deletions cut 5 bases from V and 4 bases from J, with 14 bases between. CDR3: CASSPPPTSTEAFF. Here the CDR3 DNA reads TGTGCCAGCAGCCCACCCCCTACGAGCACTGAAGCTTTCTTT.

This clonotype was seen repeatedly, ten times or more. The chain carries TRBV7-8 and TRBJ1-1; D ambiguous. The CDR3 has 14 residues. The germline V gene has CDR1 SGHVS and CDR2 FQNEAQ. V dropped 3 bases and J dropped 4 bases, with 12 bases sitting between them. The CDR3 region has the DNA TGTGCCAGCAGCTTGAGGGCAAGGATCACTGAAGCTTTCTTT. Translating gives CASSLRARITEAFF.

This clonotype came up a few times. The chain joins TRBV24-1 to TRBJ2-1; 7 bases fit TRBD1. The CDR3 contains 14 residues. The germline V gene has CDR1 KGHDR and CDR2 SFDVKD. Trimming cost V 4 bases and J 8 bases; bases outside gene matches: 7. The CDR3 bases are TGTGCCACCAGTGAGACAGGGAGTAGCTATGAGCAGTTCTTC. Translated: CATSETGSSYEQFF.

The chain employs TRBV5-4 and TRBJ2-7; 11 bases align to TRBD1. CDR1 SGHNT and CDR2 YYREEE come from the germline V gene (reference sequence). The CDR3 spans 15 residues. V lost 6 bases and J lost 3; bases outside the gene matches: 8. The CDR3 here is CASTFGTGGDYEQYF. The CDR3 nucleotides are TGTGCCAGCACCTTCGGGACAGGGGGGGACTACGAGCAGTACTTC.

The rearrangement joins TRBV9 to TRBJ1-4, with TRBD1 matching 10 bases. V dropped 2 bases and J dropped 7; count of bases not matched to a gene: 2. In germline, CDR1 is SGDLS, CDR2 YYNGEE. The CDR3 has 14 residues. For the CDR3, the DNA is TGTGCCAGCAGCGTGGGACAGGGGCTTGAAAAACTGTTTTTT. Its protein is CASSVGQGLEKLFF. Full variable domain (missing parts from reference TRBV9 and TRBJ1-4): DSGVTQTPKHLITATGQRVTLRCSPRSGDLSVYWYQQSLDQGLQFLIQYYNGEERAKGNILERFSAQQFPDLHSELNLSSLELGDSALYFCASSVGQGLEKLFFGSGTQLSVL.

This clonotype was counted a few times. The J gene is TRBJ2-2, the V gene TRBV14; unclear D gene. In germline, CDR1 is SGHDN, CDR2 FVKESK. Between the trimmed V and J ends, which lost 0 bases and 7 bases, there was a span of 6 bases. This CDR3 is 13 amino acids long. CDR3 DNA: TGTGCCAGCAGCCAAGATCTTGACGGGGAGCTGTTTTTT. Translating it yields CASSQDLDGELFF.

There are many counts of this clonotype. CDR3 sequence (DNA): TGTGCCAGCAGCTTTGCTGGTGCCTACAATGAGCAGTTCTTC. Its translation is CASSFAGAYNEQFF. V is TRBV11-2 and J is TRBJ2-1; D gene ambiguous. Germline values: CDR1 SGHAT, CDR2 FQNNGV. The V gene lost 3 bases and the J gene lost 2 bases, with 8 bases spanning the gap. The CDR3 totals 14 residues. The full variable domain, rest sourced from reference TRBV11-2 and TRBJ2-1, is EAGVAQSPRYKIIEKRQSVAFWCNPISGHATLYWYQQILGQGPKLLIQFQNNGVVDDSQLPKDRFSAERLKGVDSTLKIQPAKLEDSAVYLCASSFAGAYNEQFFGPGTRLTVL.

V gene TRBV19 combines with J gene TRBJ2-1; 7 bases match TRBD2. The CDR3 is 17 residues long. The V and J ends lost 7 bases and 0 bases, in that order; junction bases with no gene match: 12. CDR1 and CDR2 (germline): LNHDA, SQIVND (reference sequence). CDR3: CASTFDGWTSSYNEQFF. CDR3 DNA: TGTGCCAGTACCTTCGACGGTTGGACTAGCTCCTACAATGAGCAGTTCTTC.

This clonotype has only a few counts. Here the CDR3 DNA reads TGTGCCAGCAGCTTAGGGGCAGACAGCAATGAGCAGTTCTTC. The encoded protein is CASSLGADSNEQFF. The V gene is TRBV7-9, the J gene TRBJ2-1, with D possibly TRBD1 on 5 matching bases. The CDR3 contains 14 residues. The V gene lost 1 base and the J gene lost 6 bases, with 10 bases spanning the gap. Per the germline V gene, CDR1 is SEHNR and CDR2 is FQNEAQ (reference sequence).